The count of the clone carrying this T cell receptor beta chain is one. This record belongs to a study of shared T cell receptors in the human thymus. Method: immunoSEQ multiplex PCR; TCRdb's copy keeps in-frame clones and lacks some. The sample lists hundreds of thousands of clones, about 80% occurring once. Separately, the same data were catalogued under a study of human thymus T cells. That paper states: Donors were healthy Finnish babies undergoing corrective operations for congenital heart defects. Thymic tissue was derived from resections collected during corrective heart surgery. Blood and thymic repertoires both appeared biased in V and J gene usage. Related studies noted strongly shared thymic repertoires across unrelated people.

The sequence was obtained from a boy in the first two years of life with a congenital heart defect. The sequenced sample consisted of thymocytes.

CDR3 DNA sequence: TGTGCCAGCAGGGACAGGGAGATCAATGAGCAGTTCTTC. Its translation: CASRDREINEQFF. The V gene is TRBV27, the J gene TRBJ2-1; TRBD1 matches at 8 bases. CDR1 and CDR2 (germline): MNHEY, SMNVEV (reference sequence). After removal of 6 bases from V and 6 bases from J, the junction contained 4 bases not matched to a gene. The CDR3 is 13 amino acids.